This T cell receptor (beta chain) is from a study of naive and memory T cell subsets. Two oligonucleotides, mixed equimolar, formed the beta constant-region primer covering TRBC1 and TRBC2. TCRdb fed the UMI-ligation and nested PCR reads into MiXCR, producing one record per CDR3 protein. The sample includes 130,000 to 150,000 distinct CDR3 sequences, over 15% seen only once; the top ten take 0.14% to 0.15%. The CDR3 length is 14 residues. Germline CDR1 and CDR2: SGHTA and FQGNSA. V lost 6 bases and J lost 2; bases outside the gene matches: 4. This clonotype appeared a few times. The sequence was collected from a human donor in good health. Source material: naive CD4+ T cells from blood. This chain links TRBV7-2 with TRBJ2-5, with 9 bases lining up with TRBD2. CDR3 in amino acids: CASREAGGQETQYF. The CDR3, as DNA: TGTGCCAGCAGAGAAGCGGGGGGTCAAGAGACCCAGTACTTC.